This T cell receptor beta chain was obtained from a study of T cell repertoires in cytomegalovirus infection. At the level of the study: Signatures in public TCR beta sequences pointed to both CMV infection and matching HLA type.

Only a few counts were recorded for this clonotype. Its cognate antigen is unknown. TCRdb reprocessed the reads with MiXCR, giving one entry per CDR3 protein. The sample shows roughly 730,000 distinct CDR3 sequences, 30% to 40% of them seen only once. Germline CDR1 is SGHAT and CDR2 is FQNNGV. The V gene lost 5 bases and the J gene lost 0 bases, with 11 bases spanning the gap. This CDR3 region has 15 residues. Regarding the study as a whole: The ex vivo response showed dominance by HLA-C-restricted CMV-specific TCR beta clonotypes. Public TCR beta family frequency separated CMV-and-HLA carriers, including in an independent cohort.

V usage is TRBV11-2 and J usage is TRBJ1-3; D gene ambiguous. Sequencing was performed on cultured PBMCs, taken from culture after CMV antigen stimulation. The clonotype originates from a human donor in good health (CMV status not recorded). Some clones in this sample may be carry-over from other donors' samples. The CDR3 DNA reads as TGTGCCAGCAGCCTAGGGTCGAACTCTGGAAACACCATATATTTT. It is translated as CASSLGSNSGNTIYF.